The 23 T cell receptor beta chains given below trace back to one sample, sequenced in a study of shared clonotypes between healthy human individuals. The method was immunoSEQ multiplex PCR; TCRdb's version includes in-frame clones alone and lacks a portion of them. This table has about 120,000 clones, around 68% appearing once. Input material: memory CD8+ T cells sorted from blood. The subset: CD45RO+ cells pooled with CCR7-negative TemRA cells. These receptor sequences come from a woman aged 25-40 years in good health.

The chain links TRBV25-1 to TRBJ2-7, with a possible D match to TRBD2 (6 bases). CDR1 and CDR2 from the germline V gene are MGHDK and SYGVNS. V was trimmed by 1 base and J by 2 bases, leaving 21 bases between them. The CDR3 has 18 amino acids. The CDR3 DNA is TGTGCCAGCAGTGAATCCCCCCAGATGGGACTGGGGACCTACGAGCAGTACTTC. Amino acids: CASSESPQMGLGTYEQYF.

The V gene is TRBV5-1, the J gene TRBJ1-2; D uncertain. The CDR3 covers 12 residues. Germline V lookup: CDR1 SGHRS, CDR2 YFSETQ. V gave up 0 bases and J gave up 5 bases, with 5 bases separating them. The CDR3 is CASSLDGYGYTF. The DNA of the CDR3 is TGCGCCAGCAGCTTGGATGGTTATGGCTACACCTTC.

This sequence joins TRBV6-1 and TRBJ2-5; D unresolved. The CDR3 is 13 amino acids. CDR1 is MNHNS and CDR2 is SASEGT in the germline V gene. With 2 bases removed from V and 5 bases from J, the gap between germline ends came to 9 bases. As DNA, the CDR3 is TGTGCCAGCAGTGAATGGGGTTATGAGACCCAGTACTTC. Its protein is CASSEWGYETQYF.

DNA for the CDR3: TGCAGCGTTGACTTGACGGGAAGAGGGGCTGAAGCTTTCTTT. Its translation: CSVDLTGRGAEAFF. The chain employs TRBV29-1 and TRBJ1-1; D may be TRBD1 (5 bases). The length of the CDR3 is 14 residues. The germline V and J ends were trimmed by 3 bases and 6 bases, with 17 bases remaining between them. Germline V gene lookup returns CDR1 SQVTM and CDR2 ANQGSEA.

The rearrangement uses TRBV2 and TRBJ2-2, with D uncertain. CDR1 SNHLY and CDR2 FYNNEI come from the germline V gene. V was clipped by 6 bases and J by 6 bases, with 11 bases between them. The CDR3 runs to 13 residues. The CDR3 coding sequence is TGTGCCAGCAGGGTTCGACGCCCCGGGGAGCTGTTTTTT. Its translation: CASRVRRPGELFF. The full variable domain, in which reference TRBV2 and TRBJ2-2 provide the parts outside the CDR3, is EPEVTQTPSHQVTQMGQEVILRCVPISNHLYFYWYRQILGQKVEFLVSFYNNEISEKSEIFDDQFSVERPDGSNFTLKIRSTKLEDSAMYFCASRVRRPGELFFGEGSRLTVL.

CDR3 DNA sequence: TGTGCCAGTAGTATAGCGCAGGACGGAGCGGGACTATTCAAATATAGAGCCAAAAACATTCAGTACTTC. This codes for CASSIAQDGAGLFKYRAKNIQYF. This chain links TRBV19 with TRBJ2-4, with 7 positions matching TRBD2. The CDR3 has 23 residues. V shed 1 base and J 0 bases; nucleotides not matched to a gene: 24. The germline V gene encodes CDR1 LNHDA and CDR2 SQIVND (reference sequence). Using reference TRBV19 and TRBJ2-4 for the parts outside the CDR3, the full variable domain is DGGITQSPKYLFRKEGQNVTLSCEQNLNHDAMYWYRQDPGQGLRLIYYSQIVNDFQKGDIAEGYSVSREKKESFPLTVTSAQKNPTAFYLCASSIAQDGAGLFKYRAKNIQYFGAGTRLSVL.

This clone was counted at least ten times. This chain connects TRBV5-1 to TRBJ2-3, with 8 bases identical to TRBD2. The CDR3 sequence is 16 residues long. CDR1 and CDR2 (germline): SGHRS, YFSETQ. Unmatched junction bases numbered 7, after V lost 4 bases and J lost 0 bases. CDR3 residues: CASSPGGTVSTDTQYF. The CDR3 DNA is TGCGCCAGCAGCCCGGGAGGGACGGTTAGCACAGATACGCAGTATTTT.

V is TRBV28 and J is TRBJ1-5; tentatively, D is TRBD1 (5 bases). The ends were cut back, 2 bases at V and 7 bases at J, with 21 bases in the middle. CDR3 length: 17 amino acids. Germline lookup yields CDR1 MDHEN and CDR2 SYDVKM. The DNA of the CDR3 is TGTGCCAGCAGTTTACCCCTATTAATCGGGGGTGAGCAGCCCCAGCATTTT. Protein product: CASSLPLLIGGEQPQHF.

This chain links TRBV6-5 with TRBJ2-3, with TRBD1 identical over 11 bases. Per the germline V gene, CDR1 is MNHEY and CDR2 is SVGAGI. This CDR3 spans 14 amino acids. Trimming took 5 bases from V and 4 from J; bases not matched to a gene: 2. As DNA, the CDR3 is TGTGCCAGCAGTGGACAGGGGGCGCCAGATACGCAGTATTTT. Translating gives CASSGQGAPDTQYF.

This clone was counted only a few times. This chain joins TRBV29-1 and TRBJ1-2; D gene unclear. Trimming pared 3 bases from V and 3 bases from J, leaving 5 bases between. This CDR3 has 11 residues. CDR1 is SQVTM, CDR2 ANQGSEA, per germline. The chain's CDR3 is CSVDLYYGYTF. Here the CDR3 DNA reads TGCAGCGTTGACCTCTACTATGGCTACACCTTC.

The J gene is TRBJ2-5, the V gene TRBV9; TRBD1 aligns across 10 bases. The CDR3 loop spans 17 amino acids. The V gene's germline CDR1 is SGDLS and CDR2 YYNGEE. After removal of 4 bases from V and 1 base from J, the junction contained 10 bases not matched to a gene. CDR3 residues: CASSTRQGAASQETQYF. The CDR3 DNA is TGTGCCAGCAGCACCAGACAGGGGGCGGCTAGCCAAGAGACCCAGTACTTC.

Comment on this clone: Sequence at one end of the junction differs from germline and may be a read error. The V gene is TRBV9, the J gene TRBJ2-3, with a tentative D call TRBD1 (6 bases). The CDR3 covers 13 residues. Germline V lookup: CDR1 SGDLS, CDR2 YYNGEE. The CDR3, as DNA: TGTGCCAGCAGCGAGGGGGTCACTCATCCCCGGGATTTT. Protein: CASSEGVTHPRDF.

The sample holds one count of this clone. V and J are TRBV7-8 and TRBJ1-3; 7 bases align to TRBD1. This CDR3 is 13 amino acids long. J gave up 4 bases and V 5 bases, and 2 bases lay outside the gene matches. Germline CDR1 reads SGHVS; CDR2 reads FQNEAQ. In DNA form, the CDR3 reads TGTGCCAGCAGCCTGGACAGGGGAAACACCATATATTTT. Translation gives CASSLDRGNTIYF.

The rearrangement links TRBV2 to TRBJ2-3; no firm D call. The ends were cut back, 2 bases at V and 0 bases at J, with 18 bases in the middle. Germline assignment: CDR1 SNHLY and CDR2 FYNNEI. The CDR3 length is 18 residues. As DNA, the CDR3 is TGTGCCAGCAGTGAAATCCCGACGGCGGAGACTAGCACAGATACGCAGTATTTT. It yields the protein CASSEIPTAETSTDTQYF.

This clone was found many times. J is TRBJ1-3 and V is TRBV6-6; D is unresolved. This CDR3 is 14 amino acids long. Germline assignment: CDR1 MNHNY and CDR2 SVGAGI (reference sequence). Trimming took 0 bases from V and 4 from J, leaving 7 bases between them. The CDR3 sequence: CASSYSPEGNTIYF. The CDR3 DNA reads TGTGCCAGCAGTTACTCGCCGGAAGGAAACACCATATATTTT.

This clone occurred many times. The chain links TRBV6-4 to TRBJ2-5; TRBD1 matches 7 bases. V shed 4 bases, J shed 5 bases, and the junction held 10 bases outside the gene matches. The CDR3 sequence is 15 residues long. The germline V gene has CDR1 MRHNA and CDR2 SNTAGT. The CDR3 loop reads CASSAGTGDMETQYF. The CDR3 nucleotides are TGTGCCAGCAGTGCCGGAACAGGGGATATGGAGACCCAGTACTTC.

The chain joins TRBV7-9 to TRBJ1-1; a possible D gene is TRBD1 (5 bases). The length of the CDR3 is 14 residues. Germline V gene sequence: CDR1 SEHNR, CDR2 FQNEAQ (reference sequence). Trimming pared 5 bases from V and 2 bases from J, leaving 12 bases between. CDR3 sequence reads: CASSEWQGNTEAFF. The CDR3 coding sequence is TGTGCCAGCAGCGAATGGCAGGGCAACACTGAAGCTTTCTTT.

The chain couples TRBV7-6 to TRBJ2-1; 7 bases line up with TRBD1. With V trimmed by 1 base and J by 3 bases, 15 bases remained unmatched. Germline V gene lookup returns CDR1 SGHVS and CDR2 FNYEAQ. There are 19 residues in the CDR3. Written as DNA, the CDR3 is TGTGCCAGCAGCTTAGTCCCCACATTGGGGACAGTAAACTACAATGAGCAGTTCTTC. As protein: CASSLVPTLGTVNYNEQFF.

This clone turned up a few times. The chain uses TRBV2 and TRBJ2-7; D perhaps matches TRBD1 (6 bases). Germline-derived CDR1 and CDR2 are SNHLY and FYNNEI. The CDR3 spans 15 residues. Trimming left V 7 bases short and J 0 bases short, with 16 bases between. This chain's CDR3 is CASTTRGWSSYEQYF. For the CDR3, the DNA is TGTGCCAGCACCACCAGGGGCTGGAGCTCCTACGAGCAGTACTTC.

This chain uses TRBV25-1 with TRBJ1-2; TRBD1 is a possible D gene (5 bases). There are 14 residues in the CDR3. Trimming took off 3 bases at V and 3 bases at J, with 11 bases between the two ends. CDR1 is MGHDK and CDR2 is SYGVNS in the germline V gene. The CDR3 sequence: CASSDWTGDYGYTF. CDR3 nucleotide sequence: TGTGCCAGCAGTGATTGGACGGGGGACTATGGCTACACCTTC.

The chain recombines TRBV2 with TRBJ2-7; TRBD2 might be the D (5 bases). This CDR3 region has 13 residues. V lost 8 bases and J 6 bases, leaving 17 bases between the germline ends. From germline, CDR1 is SNHLY and CDR2 FYNNEI. Here the CDR3 reads CASRRAGKIEQYF. CDR3 coding DNA: TGTGCCAGCCGGCGGGCAGGCAAGATCGAGCAGTACTTC. The complete variable domain, with remaining parts taken from reference TRBV2 and TRBJ2-7, reads EPEVTQTPSHQVTQMGQEVILRCVPISNHLYFYWYRQILGQKVEFLVSFYNNEISEKSEIFDDQFSVERPDGSNFTLKIRSTKLEDSAMYFCASRRAGKIEQYFGPGTRLTVT.

This clone is medium-sized within its sample. V is TRBV5-1 and J is TRBJ2-2, with a possible D match to TRBD2 (6 bases). Germline assignment: CDR1 SGHRS and CDR2 YFSETQ. Between the trimmed V and J ends, which lost 2 bases and 7 bases, there was a span of 9 bases. This CDR3 contains 13 residues. Here the CDR3 reads CASSFWRGGELFF. For the CDR3, the DNA is TGCGCCAGCAGCTTTTGGCGGGGCGGGGAGCTGTTTTTT.

V is TRBV25-1 and J is TRBJ2-7; 14 bases line up with TRBD2. CDR1 and CDR2 (germline): MGHDK, SYGVNS. V lost 1 base to trimming and J lost 4 bases; unmatched junction nucleotides: 3. This CDR3 is 16 amino acids long. This chain's CDR3 is CASSEFGTSGSYEQYF. In nucleotides, the CDR3 is TGTGCCAGCAGTGAATTTGGGACTAGCGGGAGTTACGAGCAGTACTTC.